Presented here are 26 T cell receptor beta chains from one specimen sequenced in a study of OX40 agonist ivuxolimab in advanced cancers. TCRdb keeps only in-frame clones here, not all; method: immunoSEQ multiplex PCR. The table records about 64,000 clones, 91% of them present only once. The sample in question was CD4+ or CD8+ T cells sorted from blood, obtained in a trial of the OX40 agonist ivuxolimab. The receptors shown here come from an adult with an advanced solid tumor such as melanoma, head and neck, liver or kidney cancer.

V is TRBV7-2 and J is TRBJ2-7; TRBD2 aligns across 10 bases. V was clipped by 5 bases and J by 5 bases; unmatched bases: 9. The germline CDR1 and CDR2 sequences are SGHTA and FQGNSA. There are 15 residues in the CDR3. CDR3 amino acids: CASSILNSGRHEQYF. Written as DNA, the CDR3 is TGTGCCAGCAGCATACTAAATAGCGGGAGGCACGAGCAGTACTTC.

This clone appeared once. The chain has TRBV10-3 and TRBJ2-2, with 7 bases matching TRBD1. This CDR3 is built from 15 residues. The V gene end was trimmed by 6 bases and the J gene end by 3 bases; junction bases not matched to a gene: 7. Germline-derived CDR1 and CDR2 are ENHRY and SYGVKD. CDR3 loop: CAIREQGTHTGELFF. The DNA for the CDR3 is TGTGCCATCAGAGAACAGGGGACGCACACCGGGGAGCTGTTTTTT.

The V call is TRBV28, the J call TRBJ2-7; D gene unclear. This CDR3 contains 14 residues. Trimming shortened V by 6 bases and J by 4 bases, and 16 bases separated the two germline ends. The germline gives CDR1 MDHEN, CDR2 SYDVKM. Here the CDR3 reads CASSTPGREYEQYF. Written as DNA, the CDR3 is TGTGCCAGCAGCACTCCCGGAAGAGAATACGAGCAGTACTTC. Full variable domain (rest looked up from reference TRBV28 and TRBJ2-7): DVKVTQSSRYLVKRTGEKVFLECVQDMDHENMFWYRQDPGLGLRLIYFSYDVKMKEKGDIPEGYSVSREKKERFSLILESASTNQTSMYLCASSTPGREYEQYFGPGTRLTVT.

The CDR3 region is CAWRPGLAESGTQYF. The CDR3 region has the DNA TGTGCCTGGCGTCCGGGACTAGCGGAAAGCGGGACCCAGTACTTC. The chain carries TRBV30 and TRBJ2-5; 11 bases fit TRBD2. The ends lost 5 bases at V and 7 bases at J; junction bases unmatched: 12. Germline V gene data show CDR1 as GTSNPN and CDR2 as SVGIG (reference sequence). The CDR3 runs 15 residues.

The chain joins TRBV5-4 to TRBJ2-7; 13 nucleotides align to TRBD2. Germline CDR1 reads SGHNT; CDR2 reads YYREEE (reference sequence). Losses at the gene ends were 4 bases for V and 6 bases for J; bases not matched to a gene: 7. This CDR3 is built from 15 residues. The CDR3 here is CASSRGLAGEGEQYF. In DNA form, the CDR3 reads TGTGCCAGCAGCCGTGGACTAGCGGGAGAAGGCGAGCAGTACTTC.

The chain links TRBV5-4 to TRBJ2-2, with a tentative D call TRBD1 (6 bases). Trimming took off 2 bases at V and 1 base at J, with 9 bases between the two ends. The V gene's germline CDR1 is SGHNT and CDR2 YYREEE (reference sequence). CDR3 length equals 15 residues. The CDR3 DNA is TGTGCCAGCAGCTTCGACAGGATGAACACCGGGGAGCTGTTTTTT. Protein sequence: CASSFDRMNTGELFF.

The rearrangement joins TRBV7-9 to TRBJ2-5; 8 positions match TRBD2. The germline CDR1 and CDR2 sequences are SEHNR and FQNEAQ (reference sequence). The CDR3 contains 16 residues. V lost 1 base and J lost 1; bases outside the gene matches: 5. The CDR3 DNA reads TGTGCCAGCAGCTTAGGCGTAGCGGGATCCCAAGAGACCCAGTACTTC. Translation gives CASSLGVAGSQETQYF.

CDR3 loop: CASSLGPTNEKLFF. DNA of the CDR3: TGTGCCAGCAGCTTAGGTCCAACTAATGAAAAACTGTTTTTT. The chain carries TRBV7-2 and TRBJ1-4, with D unclear. V was shortened by 1 base and J by 0 bases, with 3 bases between the two germline ends. Germline lookup yields CDR1 SGHTA and CDR2 FQGNSA. The CDR3 contains 14 residues.

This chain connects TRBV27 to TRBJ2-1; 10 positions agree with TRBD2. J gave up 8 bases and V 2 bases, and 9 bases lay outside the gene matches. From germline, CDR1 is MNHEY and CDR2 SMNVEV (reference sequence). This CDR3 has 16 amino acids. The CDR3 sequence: CASSLRRLAGVHEQFF. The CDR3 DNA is TGTGCCAGCAGTTTACGGCGGCTAGCGGGAGTACATGAGCAGTTCTTC.

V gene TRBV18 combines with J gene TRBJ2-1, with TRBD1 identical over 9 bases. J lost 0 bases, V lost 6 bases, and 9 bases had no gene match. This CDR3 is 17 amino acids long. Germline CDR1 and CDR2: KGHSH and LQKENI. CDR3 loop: CASSPTGGGSSYNEQFF. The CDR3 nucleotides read TGTGCCAGCTCCCCGACAGGGGGAGGGTCCTCCTACAATGAGCAGTTCTTC.

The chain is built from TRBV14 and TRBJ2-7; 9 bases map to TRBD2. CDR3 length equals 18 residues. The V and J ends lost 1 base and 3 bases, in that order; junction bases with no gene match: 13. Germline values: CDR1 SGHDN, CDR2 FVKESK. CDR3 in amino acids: CASSQAGGLAGLNYEQYF. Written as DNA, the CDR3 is TGTGCCAGCAGCCAAGCAGGGGGGCTAGCGGGACTGAACTACGAGCAGTACTTC.

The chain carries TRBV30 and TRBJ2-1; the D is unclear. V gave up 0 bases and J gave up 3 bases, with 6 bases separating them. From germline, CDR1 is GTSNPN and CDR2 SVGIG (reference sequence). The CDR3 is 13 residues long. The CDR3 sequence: CAWSVNSYNEQFF. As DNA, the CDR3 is TGTGCCTGGAGTGTTAATAGCTACAATGAGCAGTTCTTC.

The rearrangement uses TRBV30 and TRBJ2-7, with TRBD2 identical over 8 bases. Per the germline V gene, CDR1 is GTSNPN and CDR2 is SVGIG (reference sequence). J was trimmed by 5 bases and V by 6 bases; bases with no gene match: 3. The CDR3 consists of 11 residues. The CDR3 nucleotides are TGTGCCTGCTCGGGGGGGGACGAGCAGTACTTC. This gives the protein CACSGGDEQYF.

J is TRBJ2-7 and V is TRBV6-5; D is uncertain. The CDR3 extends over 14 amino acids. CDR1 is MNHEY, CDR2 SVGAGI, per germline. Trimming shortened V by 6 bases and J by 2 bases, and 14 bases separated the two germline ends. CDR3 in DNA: TGTGCCAGCAGCGTGAAATGGGCGCCCTACGAGCAGTACTTC. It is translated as CASSVKWAPYEQYF.

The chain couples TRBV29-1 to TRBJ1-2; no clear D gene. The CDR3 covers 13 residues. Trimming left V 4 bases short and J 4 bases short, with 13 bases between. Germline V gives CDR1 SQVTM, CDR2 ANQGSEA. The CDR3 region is CSVVGTQGYGYTF. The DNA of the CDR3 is TGCAGCGTTGTCGGAACTCAAGGCTATGGCTACACCTTC. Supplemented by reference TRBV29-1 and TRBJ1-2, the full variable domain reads SAVISQKPSRDICQRGTSLTIQCQVDSQVTMMFWYRQQPGQSLTLIATANQGSEATYESGFVIDKFPISRPNLTFSTLTVSNMSPEDSSIYLCSVVGTQGYGYTFGSGTRLTVV.

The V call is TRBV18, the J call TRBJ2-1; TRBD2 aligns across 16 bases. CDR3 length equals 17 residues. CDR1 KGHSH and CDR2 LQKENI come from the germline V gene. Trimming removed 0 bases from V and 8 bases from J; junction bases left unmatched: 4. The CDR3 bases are TGTGCCAGCTCACCACCGGGACTAGCGGGAGGGAAGGATGAGCAGTTCTTC. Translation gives CASSPPGLAGGKDEQFF.

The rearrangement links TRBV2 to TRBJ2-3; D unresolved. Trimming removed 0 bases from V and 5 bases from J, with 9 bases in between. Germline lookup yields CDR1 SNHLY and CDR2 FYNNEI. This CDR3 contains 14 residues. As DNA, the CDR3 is TGTGCCAGCAGTGAAGCGCTTCTGGGAGATACGCAGTATTTT. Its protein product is CASSEALLGDTQYF.

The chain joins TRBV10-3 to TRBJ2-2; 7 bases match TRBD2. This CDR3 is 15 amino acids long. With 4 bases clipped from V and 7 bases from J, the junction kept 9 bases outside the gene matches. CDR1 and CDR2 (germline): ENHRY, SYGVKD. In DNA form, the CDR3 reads TGTGCCATCAGTGGCGGCGGGAGTTCGGGCGGGGAGCTGTTTTTT. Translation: CAISGGGSSGGELFF.

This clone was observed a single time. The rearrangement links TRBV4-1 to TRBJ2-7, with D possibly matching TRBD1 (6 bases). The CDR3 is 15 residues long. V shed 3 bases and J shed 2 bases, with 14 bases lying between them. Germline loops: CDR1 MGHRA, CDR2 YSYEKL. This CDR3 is CASSHSQGGTYEQYF. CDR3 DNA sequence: TGCGCCAGCAGCCACTCACAGGGTGGTACCTACGAGCAGTACTTC.

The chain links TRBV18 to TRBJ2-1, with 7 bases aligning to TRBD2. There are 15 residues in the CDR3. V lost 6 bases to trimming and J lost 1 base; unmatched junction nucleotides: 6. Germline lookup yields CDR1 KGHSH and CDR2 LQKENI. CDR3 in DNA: TGTGCCAGCTCCGTCGGGGGGAGTTCCTACAATGAGCAGTTCTTC. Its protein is CASSVGGSSYNEQFF. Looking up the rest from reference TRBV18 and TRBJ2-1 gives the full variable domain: NAGVMQNPRHLVRRRGQEARLRCSPMKGHSHVYWYRQLPEEGLKFMVYLQKENIIDESGMPKERFSAEFPKEGPSILRIQQVVRGDSAAYFCASSVGGSSYNEQFFGPGTRLTVL.

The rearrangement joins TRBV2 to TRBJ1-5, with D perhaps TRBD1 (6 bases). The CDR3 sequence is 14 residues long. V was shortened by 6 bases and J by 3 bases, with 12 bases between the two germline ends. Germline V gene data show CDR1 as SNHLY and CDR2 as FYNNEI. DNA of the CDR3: TGTGCCAGCAGGGTAAGGACAGTCAATCAGCCCCAGCATTTT. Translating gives CASRVRTVNQPQHF.

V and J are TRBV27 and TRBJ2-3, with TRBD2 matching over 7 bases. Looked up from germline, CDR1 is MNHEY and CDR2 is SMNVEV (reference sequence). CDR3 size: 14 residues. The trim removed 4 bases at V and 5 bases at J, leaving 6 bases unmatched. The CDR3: CASSYAGVIDTQYF. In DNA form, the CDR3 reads TGTGCCAGCAGTTATGCGGGAGTGATAGATACGCAGTATTTT.

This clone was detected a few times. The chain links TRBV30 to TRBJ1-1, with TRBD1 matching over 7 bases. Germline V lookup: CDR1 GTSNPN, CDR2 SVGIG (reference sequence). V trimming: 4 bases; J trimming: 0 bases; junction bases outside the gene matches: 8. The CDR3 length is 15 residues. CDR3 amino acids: CAWTTPGTVNTEAFF. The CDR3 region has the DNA TGTGCCTGGACAACCCCCGGGACAGTGAACACTGAAGCTTTCTTT. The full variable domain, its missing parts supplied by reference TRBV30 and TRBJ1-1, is SQTIHQWPATLVQPVGSPLSLECTVEGTSNPNLYWYRQAAGRGLQLLFYSVGIGQISSEVPQNLSASRPQDRQFILSSKKLLLSDSGFYLCAWTTPGTVNTEAFFGQGTRLTVV.

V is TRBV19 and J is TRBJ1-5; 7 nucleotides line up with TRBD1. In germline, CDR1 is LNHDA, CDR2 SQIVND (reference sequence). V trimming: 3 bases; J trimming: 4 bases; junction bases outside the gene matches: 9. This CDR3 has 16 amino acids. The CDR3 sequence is CASSIQGDGWNQPQHF. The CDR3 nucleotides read TGTGCCAGTAGTATTCAGGGGGACGGATGGAATCAGCCCCAGCATTTT.

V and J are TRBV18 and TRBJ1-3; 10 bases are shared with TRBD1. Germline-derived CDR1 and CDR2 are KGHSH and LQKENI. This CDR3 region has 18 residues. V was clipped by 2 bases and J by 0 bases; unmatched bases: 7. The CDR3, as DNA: TGTGCCAGCTCACCATTGACAGGGGGCCCCCGCTCTGGAAACACCATATATTTT. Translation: CASSPLTGGPRSGNTIYF. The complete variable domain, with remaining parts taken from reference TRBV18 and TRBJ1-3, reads NAGVMQNPRHLVRRRGQEARLRCSPMKGHSHVYWYRQLPEEGLKFMVYLQKENIIDESGMPKERFSAEFPKEGPSILRIQQVVRGDSAAYFCASSPLTGGPRSGNTIYFGEGSWLTVV.

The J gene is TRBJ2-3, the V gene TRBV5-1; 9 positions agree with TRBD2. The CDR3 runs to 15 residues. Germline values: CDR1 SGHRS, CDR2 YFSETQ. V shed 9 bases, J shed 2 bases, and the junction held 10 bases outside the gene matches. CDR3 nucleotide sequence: TGCGCCACCCGGCTCCTAGCGGGAACCACAGATACGCAGTATTTT. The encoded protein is CATRLLAGTTDTQYF.